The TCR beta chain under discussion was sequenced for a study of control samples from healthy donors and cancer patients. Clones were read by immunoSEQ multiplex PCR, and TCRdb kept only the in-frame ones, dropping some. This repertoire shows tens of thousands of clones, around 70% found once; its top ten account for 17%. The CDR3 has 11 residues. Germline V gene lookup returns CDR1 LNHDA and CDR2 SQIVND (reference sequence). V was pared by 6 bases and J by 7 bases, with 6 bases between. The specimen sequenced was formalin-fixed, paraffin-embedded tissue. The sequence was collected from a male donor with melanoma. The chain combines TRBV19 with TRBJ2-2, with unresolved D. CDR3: CASRGFGELFF. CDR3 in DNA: TGTGCCAGTAGGGGTTTCGGGGAGCTGTTTTTT.